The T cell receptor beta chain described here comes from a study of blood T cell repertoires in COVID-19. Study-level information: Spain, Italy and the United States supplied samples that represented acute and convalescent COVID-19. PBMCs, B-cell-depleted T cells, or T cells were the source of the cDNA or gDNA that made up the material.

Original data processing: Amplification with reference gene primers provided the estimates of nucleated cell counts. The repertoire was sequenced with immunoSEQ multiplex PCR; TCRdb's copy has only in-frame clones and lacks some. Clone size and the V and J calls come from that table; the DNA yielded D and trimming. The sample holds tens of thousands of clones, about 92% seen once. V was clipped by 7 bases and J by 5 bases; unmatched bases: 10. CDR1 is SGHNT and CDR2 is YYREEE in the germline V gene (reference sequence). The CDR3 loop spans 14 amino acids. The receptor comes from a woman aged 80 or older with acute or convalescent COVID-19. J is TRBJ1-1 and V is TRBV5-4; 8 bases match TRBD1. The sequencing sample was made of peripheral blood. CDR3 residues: CASRWQGARTEAFF. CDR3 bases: TGTGCCAGCCGTTGGCAGGGGGCAAGGACTGAAGCTTTCTTT.